This TCR beta chain was obtained from a study of T cell repertoires in cytomegalovirus infection. Study summary: Recently identified HLA-C-restricted CMV epitopes and well-studied HLA-B-restricted CMV epitopes were used by the study. An indication of both CMV infection and matching HLA type came from public TCR beta signatures.

On this clonotype: Its target is not known.

The J segment lost 3 bases and the V segment lost 2 bases, leaving 13 bases of the junction unmatched. The CDR3 covers 17 residues. The germline CDR1 and CDR2 sequences are DFQATT and SNEGSKA (reference sequence). Using its own MiXCR run on the reads, TCRdb lists one record per CDR3 protein. The table records hundreds of thousands of distinct CDR3 sequences, roughly 34% of them present only once. Study-wide findings and caveats: CMV carriers having the relevant HLA were flagged by cumulative public TCR beta family frequency. HLA-C-restricted TCR beta clonotypes specific for CMV led the ex vivo response.

This TCR derives from a human donor in good health (CMV status not recorded). Some clones in this sample may be carry-over from other donors' samples. The chain couples TRBV20-1 to TRBJ2-1; 7 bases line up with TRBD2. Material: cultured PBMCs, obtained from culture after CMV antigen stimulation. CDR3 sequence reads: CSARPHNRAGDYNEQFF. CDR3 sequence (DNA): TGCAGTGCTAGACCCCACAATAGGGCGGGGGACTACAATGAGCAGTTCTTC.